The entry below gives a single T cell receptor beta chain sequence along with its context. Its specific antigen is unknown. Per-base quality was not reported, and no clone a single base away is much larger than it. These data are taken from a study of CD8 T cells in Susac syndrome (dated by TCRdb to about 2019). Background for the entire study: The study used repertoire sequencing to test whether antigen drove CD8+ T cell activation and differentiation in Susac syndrome. The study compared CD8+ T cell repertoire clonality among 12 healthy donors, around 14 Susac syndrome patients and approximately 16 multiple sclerosis patients.

V is pared back by 6 bases and J by 7 bases, with 13 bases lying between the germline termini. The CDR3 runs 13 residues from the cysteine to the phenylalanine. Solely the CDR3 DNA is kept, with 39 bases framed from the first base. The germline V gene supplies CDR1 MDHEN and CDR2 SYDVKM. High-throughput TCR beta sequencing profiled peripheral blood CD8+ and CD4+ T cells from healthy donors, Susac syndrome patients and multiple sclerosis patients. Treatment-naive patients with stable or active relapsing-remitting disease fulfilling revised McDonald criteria were used as multiple sclerosis controls. Bulk CD8+ and CD4+ T cells were purified by magnetic negative isolation, while CD8+ TEMRA cells were enriched using FACS. Blood was drawn into EDTA tubes, processed within 24 hours, and PBMCs were isolated by density gradient centrifugation. PBMCs intended for TCR sequencing were frozen in liquid nitrogen and were later thawed in a 37 degrees C water bath. Purity of sorted or isolated CD4+, CD8+ and CD8+ TEMRA cells was at least 90%.

RNA was extracted using the RNeasy kit, and about 0.45 to 1 microgram was reverse transcribed with random hexamers. The immunoSEQ multiplex PCR assay, covering 54 Vbeta and 13 Jbeta segments, was used to amplify TCR beta CDR3 regions. Bias from PCR amplification was corrected by using a synthetic template baseline for primer optimization and for computational correction. In the original analysis: Reads were annotated to V, D and J genes per IMGT and analyzed with immunoSEQ Analyzer, keeping only productive sequences. Clonality was computed as one minus Shannon entropy normalized by log2 of the number of productive unique sequences. For each patient and control, public and private clones were evaluated among the 100 most prevalent clones. Clones were defined as Susac-specific when absent from the healthy and MS cohorts, from over 950 published viral clones and from other ImmuneACCESS disease sequences. TCRdb itself trimmed the public reads at Q25 with fastp, ran MiXCR and retained productive beta chains. Merged by CDR3 protein, the rows form single entries marked with the most common genes and DNA. TCRdb, not the authors, supplied the V and J calls. This sample holds around 270,000 distinct CDR3 sequences; 85% were observed only once. The ten largest clones capture 0.21% of the sample.

Overall results and qualifications from the work: The TCR sequencing and HLA analysis was acknowledged to have included a relatively small number of individuals.

This receptor chain uses TRBV28 and TRBJ1-5; the D gene remains uncertain. Sample: CD8+ T cells from PBMCs. This clonotype was sampled from a human donor with multiple sclerosis. The nucleotides read TGTGCCAGCAGCCGTCTAGCTTTACAGCCCCAGCATTTT. This encodes CASSRLALQPQHF.